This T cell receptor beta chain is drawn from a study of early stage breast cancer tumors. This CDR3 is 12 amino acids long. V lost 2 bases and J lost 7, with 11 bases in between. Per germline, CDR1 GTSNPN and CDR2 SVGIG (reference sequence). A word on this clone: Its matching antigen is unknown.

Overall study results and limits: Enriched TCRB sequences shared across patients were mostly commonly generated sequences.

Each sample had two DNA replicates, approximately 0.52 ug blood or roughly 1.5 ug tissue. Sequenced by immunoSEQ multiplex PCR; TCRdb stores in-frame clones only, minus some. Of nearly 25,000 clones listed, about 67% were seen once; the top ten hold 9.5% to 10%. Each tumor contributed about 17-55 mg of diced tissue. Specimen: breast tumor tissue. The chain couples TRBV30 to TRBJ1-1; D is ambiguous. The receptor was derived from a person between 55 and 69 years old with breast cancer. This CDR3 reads CAWSRQVGEAFF. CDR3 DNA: TGTGCCTGGAGTAGGCAGGTTGGTGAAGCTTTCTTT.